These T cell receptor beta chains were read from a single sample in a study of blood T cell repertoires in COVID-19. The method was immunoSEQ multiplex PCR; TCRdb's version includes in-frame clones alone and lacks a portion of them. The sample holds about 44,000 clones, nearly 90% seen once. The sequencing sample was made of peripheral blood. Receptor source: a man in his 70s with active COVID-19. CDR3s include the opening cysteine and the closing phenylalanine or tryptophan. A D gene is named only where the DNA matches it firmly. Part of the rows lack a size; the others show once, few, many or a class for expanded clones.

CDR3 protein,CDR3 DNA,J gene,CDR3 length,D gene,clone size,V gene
CASSAGGQNSNQPQHF,TGTGCCAGCAGCGCTGGGGGACAGAATAGCAATCAGCCCCAGCATTTT,TRBJ1-5,16,TRBD1,NA,TRBV9
CASSPGGGAGYEQYF,TGTGCCAGCTCACCAGGCGGGGGCGCGGGGTACGAGCAGTACTTC,TRBJ2-7,15,NA,NA,TRBV18
CASSIDSSGGQETQYF,TGTGCCAGTAGTATAGATTCTAGCGGGGGACAAGAGACCCAGTACTTC,TRBJ2-5,16,TRBD2,NA,TRBV19
CASSGAEVEQYF,TGTGCCAGCAGTGGGGCCGAGGTCGAGCAGTACTTC,TRBJ2-7,12,NA,NA,TRBV12-3/TRBV12-4
CASSRQGPSGYTF,TGTGCCAGCAGCCGACAGGGGCCTTCGGGCTACACCTTC,TRBJ1-2,13,TRBD1,NA,TRBV6-2/TRBV6-3
CASSKPPGTDTQYF,TGTGCCAGCAGCAAACCGCCAGGGACAGATACGCAGTATTTT,TRBJ2-3,14,NA,NA,TRBV7-2
CASRHGSGNTIYF,TGTGCCAGCCGCCACGGCTCTGGAAACACCATATATTTT,TRBJ1-3,13,NA,NA,TRBV28
CASSPVSTGDNSPLHF,TGTGCCAGCTCACCAGTGTCAACAGGGGATAATTCACCCCTCCACTTT,TRBJ1-6,16,TRBD1,NA,TRBV18
CASSRSGHAGAGNIQYF,TGTGCCAGCAGCCGATCTGGCCATGCGGGGGCAGGGAACATTCAGTACTTC,TRBJ2-4,17,NA,NA,TRBV6-6
CASSQSGGADGELFF,TGCGCCAGCAGCCAGAGCGGGGGGGCCGACGGGGAGCTGTTTTTT,TRBJ2-2,15,TRBD2,NA,TRBV5-1
CASSGDRVVDEKLFF,TGTGCCAGCAGCGGGGACAGGGTCGTGGATGAAAAACTGTTTTTT,TRBJ1-4,15,TRBD1,NA,TRBV11-2
CASSPLGGGHPNTGELFF,TGTGCCAGCAGCCCCTTGGGCGGGGGGCATCCGAACACCGGGGAGCTGTTTTTT,TRBJ2-2,18,TRBD2,NA,TRBV3-1/TRBV3-2
CASSPRTSGGNEQFF,TGTGCCAGCTCACCACGCACTAGCGGGGGTAATGAGCAGTTCTTC,TRBJ2-1,15,TRBD2,NA,TRBV18
CAFSEQGSTYF,TGTGCCTTCTCGGAACAGGGTTCGACGTACTTC,TRBJ2-7,11,NA,NA,TRBV11-2
CASSQVVTGTGRYWMNTEAFF,TGCGCCAGCAGCCAAGTCGTGACGGGGACAGGTCGATACTGGATGAACACTGAAGCTTTCTTT,TRBJ1-1,21,TRBD1,few,TRBV4-3
CASSQAQGAQHF,TGTGCCAGCAGCCAAGCGCAGGGTGCCCAGCATTTT,TRBJ1-5,12,NA,NA,TRBV3-1/TRBV3-2
CASTPGGTNEKLFF,TGTGCCAGTACCCCGGGTGGAACTAATGAAAAACTGTTTTTT,TRBJ1-4,14,NA,NA,TRBV19
CASSQDVGLGGADNSPLHF,TGCGCCAGCAGCCAAGATGTGGGGCTTGGAGGGGCTGATAATTCACCCCTCCACTTT,TRBJ1-6,19,NA,NA,TRBV4-3
CASSIGGPTSTDTQYF,TGTGCCAGTAGTATAGGAGGCCCTACTAGCACAGATACGCAGTATTTT,TRBJ2-3,16,NA,NA,TRBV19
CASSRQGVYGYTF,TGTGCCAGCAGTCGACAGGGTGTCTATGGCTACACCTTC,TRBJ1-2,13,TRBD1,NA,TRBV27
CASSIRSATNEKLFF,TGTGCCAGTAGTATTCGCAGTGCAACTAATGAAAAACTGTTTTTT,TRBJ1-4,15,NA,NA,TRBV19
CASSPDYRGGGETQYF,TGCGCCAGCAGCCCCGACTATCGGGGGGGCGGAGAGACCCAGTACTTC,TRBJ2-5,16,TRBD2,NA,TRBV5-1
CASSQEGAFSGNTIYF,TGCGCCAGCTCGCAGGAAGGGGCTTTCTCTGGAAACACCATATATTTT,TRBJ1-3,16,NA,NA,TRBV5-1
CATSDARGGTQYF,TGTGCCACCAGCGACGCCAGGGGCGGTACGCAGTATTTT,TRBJ2-3,13,NA,NA,TRBV15
CASRPGWEGELFF,TGTGCCAGCAGGCCTGGGTGGGAGGGGGAGCTGTTTTTT,TRBJ2-2,13,NA,NA,TRBV27
CASSRTGRTNEKLFF,TGTGCCAGCAGCCGGACAGGGAGAACTAATGAAAAACTGTTTTTT,TRBJ1-4,15,TRBD1,NA,TRBV6-2/TRBV6-3
CATSDNGGDEQYF,TGTGCCACCAGTGACAACGGAGGGGACGAGCAGTACTTC,TRBJ2-7,13,NA,NA,TRBV24-1
CASSLASLPGNEQFF,TGTGCCAGCTCACTTGCCTCCCTACCGGGGAATGAGCAGTTCTTC,TRBJ2-1,15,NA,NA,TRBV18
CASSLDRQGGQFF,TGTGCCAGCAGCTTAGATCGACAGGGGGGGCAGTTCTTC,TRBJ2-1,13,TRBD1,NA,TRBV11-3
CASSGGTGGDTEQFF,TGTGCCAGCAGCGGGGGGACAGGCGGGGATACTGAGCAGTTCTTC,TRBJ2-1,15,TRBD1,once,TRBV9
CASSQEVGGGAYNEQFF,TGTGCCAGCAGCCAAGAGGTGGGCGGGGGGGCCTACAATGAGCAGTTCTTC,TRBJ2-1,17,TRBD2,NA,TRBV3-1/TRBV3-2
CASSYDGTGPYEQYF,TGTGCCAGCAGTTATGATGGGACAGGCCCCTACGAGCAGTACTTC,TRBJ2-7,15,TRBD1,NA,TRBV6-5
CASSDSSGGTDTQYF,TGTGCCAGCAGTGACTCCTCGGGGGGGACAGATACGCAGTATTTT,TRBJ2-3,15,TRBD2,NA,TRBV6-4
CASSLSGSYNSPLHF,TGTGCCAGCAGCTTGTCAGGCTCCTATAATTCACCCCTCCACTTT,TRBJ1-6,15,NA,NA,TRBV7-9
CASSFGTGNEQYF,TGTGCTAGCAGCTTCGGGACAGGGAACGAGCAGTACTTC,TRBJ2-7,13,TRBD1,few,TRBV7-7
CASSLGLRDSFPIYF,TGCGCCAGCAGCTTGGGCTTACGGGACAGCTTCCCCATATATTTT,TRBJ1-3,15,TRBD1,NA,TRBV5-1
CASSLLGQGYTGELFF,TGTGCCAGCAGCTTGCTGGGACAGGGCTACACCGGGGAGCTGTTTTTT,TRBJ2-2,16,TRBD1,NA,TRBV5-8
CASSNLAGTAYEQYF,TGTGCCAGCAGTAATCTAGCGGGGACAGCCTACGAGCAGTACTTC,TRBJ2-7,15,TRBD2,NA,TRBV2
CASSLGGQSPGTDTQYF,TGTGCCAGCAGCTTAGGGGGACAGTCCCCTGGCACAGATACGCAGTATTTT,TRBJ2-3,17,TRBD1,NA,TRBV11-3
CASSQHTTNEKLFF,TGTGCCAGCAGCCAGCATACAACTAATGAAAAACTGTTTTTT,TRBJ1-4,14,NA,NA,TRBV6-2/TRBV6-3
CASSLRLLAGQETQYF,TGTGCCAGCAGCTTACGGCTCTTGGCGGGGCAAGAGACCCAGTACTTC,TRBJ2-5,16,NA,NA,TRBV11-2
CASSQLEGQGASTEAFF,TGTGCCAGCTCACAATTAGAGGGGCAGGGGGCGAGCACTGAAGCTTTCTTT,TRBJ1-1,17,TRBD1,NA,TRBV18
CASTPEGGAVRNNEQFF,TGCGCCAGCACCCCCGAAGGGGGCGCGGTTAGAAACAATGAGCAGTTCTTC,TRBJ2-1,17,TRBD1,NA,TRBV5-1
CASSKRGSGRTEAFF,TGTGCCAGCAGCAAACGAGGTTCGGGTCGGACTGAAGCTTTCTTT,TRBJ1-1,15,NA,NA,TRBV6-5
CASKSSGKTQYF,TGTGCCAGCAAGTCTAGCGGGAAGACCCAGTACTTC,TRBJ2-5,12,TRBD2,once,TRBV6-6
CASSLVSDSSSYNSPLHF,TGTGCCAGCAGCTTAGTCTCGGACAGCAGCTCCTATAATTCACCCCTCCACTTT,TRBJ1-6,18,NA,NA,TRBV7-9
CASSRTTDPGSTYEQYF,TGCGCCAGCAGCCGAACCACGGATCCAGGGTCAACCTACGAGCAGTACTTC,TRBJ2-7,17,NA,NA,TRBV5-1
CASRQGINSYEQYF,TGTGCCAGTCGACAGGGGATAAACTCCTACGAGCAGTACTTC,TRBJ2-7,14,TRBD1,NA,TRBV6-5
CATFGLGNYEQYF,TGCGCCACCTTCGGACTAGGGAACTACGAGCAGTACTTC,TRBJ2-7,13,TRBD2,NA,TRBV10-2
CASSLTSGGYNEQFF,TGTGCCAGCAGCCTTACTAGCGGGGGTTACAATGAGCAGTTCTTC,TRBJ2-1,15,TRBD2,NA,TRBV3-1/TRBV3-2
CASSLEQAGGSNEKLFF,TGTGCCAGCAGCTTAGAACAGGCCGGCGGGAGTAATGAAAAACTGTTTTTT,TRBJ1-4,17,NA,NA,TRBV11-3
CASSTGLGGASYEQYF,TGCGCCAGCAGCACTGGTTTGGGGGGGGCTTCTTACGAGCAGTACTTC,TRBJ2-7,16,NA,NA,TRBV4-1
CASSQVGGGSTDTQYF,TGCGCCAGCAGCCAAGTGGGAGGGGGGAGCACAGATACGCAGTATTTT,TRBJ2-3,16,NA,NA,TRBV4-3